Reported below is one T cell receptor beta chain. Its antigen is currently not known. No clone much larger than this one lies a single base away; base qualities are absent. The cysteine opens and the phenylalanine closes a CDR3 of 15 amino acids. Of all the DNA, just the CDR3 is kept, 45 bases in frame from base 1. Unmatched junction bases come to 3, with V trimmed by 1 base and J by 5 bases. Via the germline V gene, CDR1 is SGHRS and CDR2 YFSETQ. This entry is derived from a study of cytomegalovirus exposure and HLA in healthy donors (dated by TCRdb to about 2017). Context from the whole study: In an earlier analysis of some 550 of the donors, 276 Gb of sequence data and 100 million or so unique TCR beta sequences from 180 million or so T cells were reported. Roughly 300 gigabases of sequencing data and around 87 million unique TCR sequences were included in an early release covering about 620 HLA-typed donors. Of the roughly 390 genotyped donors, about 84% fell in the genetic ancestry cluster associated with self-reported Caucasian donors. The study aimed to test whether signatures of past pathogen exposure could be identified by cataloging public T cell receptors. The study used immunosequencing to profile the T cell repertoires of several hundred subjects and linked those repertoires to cytomegalovirus serostatus. A separate validation cohort of roughly 110 different subjects was used in addition to the roughly 670-subject first cohort. To predict cytomegalovirus infection status, the study combined high-throughput TCR immunosequencing, statistical association of individual TCRs with disease status, and machine learning. In a later analysis, previously published TCR beta repertoires from about 670 donors were re-analyzed and high-resolution HLA genotyping was added so that TCR occurrence patterns could be studied. In the later analysis, no new phenotypic data were used to find candidate immune exposures; instead, reliance was placed on TCR beta sequences and their occurrence across donors. In an earlier analysis of roughly 540 of the donors, high-throughput TCR beta sequencing was used to judge whether each TCR beta V gene segment behaved as functional or pseudogenic. Donor age, sex, ethnicity and CMV serostatus were collected together with the repertoire data. In a later genetic analysis, genome-wide SNP genotypes for about three fifths of the 666 donors were used, and that subset was treated as a discovery cohort. All discovery cohort repertoires had been generated on a single sequencing platform. HLA typing included class I and class II loci at four-digit resolution. Typing coverage differed by locus: A, B, C, DRB1 and DQB1 were typed in about 620-640 donors, DQA1 in approximately 520, DPA1 in nearly 610, and DPB1 in just under 490. A few DR-DQ haplotypes were handled as single units for association and clustering because linkage in the cohort was strong. Among around 400 genotyped donors of the cohort, an average of around 250,000 unique TCR beta nucleotide sequences was sequenced per donor, of which roughly 17% were non-productive.

In total, roughly 670 healthy bone marrow donors made up the cohort. At the time of sampling, all cohort members were nominally healthy, though unrecorded immune exposures were likely present. The donor tested CMV seropositive, placing the donor among the approximately 290 seropositive members of the cohort. Each donor provided a peripheral blood sample, and peripheral blood mononuclear cells were used for TCR beta sequencing. The Qiagen DNeasy Blood Extraction Kit was used to extract genomic DNA from the blood cell samples. Library preparation employed the immunoSEQ multiplex PCR assay. For the multiplex PCR, a mixture combining 60 forward primers for TCR Vbeta segments and 13 reverse primers for TCR Jbeta segments was used. A multiplex PCR assay on genomic DNA amplified the CDR3 region of rearranged TCR beta genes. Amplified TCR beta libraries were sequenced as 87-base-pair reads on the Illumina HiSeq System. For the original study's pipeline: A later analysis tallied 80 million to 95 million unique TCR beta chains across the 610 or so repertoires, and approximately 12 million of those chains were shared by two or more donors. To remove PCR and sequencing errors, raw reads were error-corrected and collapsed into unique sequences using a nearest-neighbor algorithm that merged closely related sequences. To assign V, D and J gene segments, CDR3 sequences were aligned to IMGT reference sequences. For a sequence to be retained, a match of at least six nucleotides was required to both a V gene segment and a J gene segment. Rearrangements were classified as productive when the CDR3 lacked stop codons and remained in frame with V and J, and all other rearrangements were classified as non-productive. CDR3 was defined by IMGT convention, running from the second conserved V-encoded cysteine to the conserved J-encoded phenylalanine. The earlier analysis of 587 of the donors excluded sequences that lacked an unambiguous match to a single V gene segment. An earlier analysis of fewer than 750 of the donors classified V segments as functional when productive rearrangements were above 56.7% and as segregating when the standard deviation between donors was above 5%. A statistical classification framework was developed to diagnose cytomegalovirus status using the catalog of TCR beta chain sequences. A later analysis assigned V and J genes by comparing TCR nucleotide sequences with IMGT/GENE-DB human TR gene sequences. A later analysis assigned CDR3 sequences and most-parsimonious VDJ recombination scenarios with the TCRdist pipeline. A later analysis defined each TCR beta chain by its CDR3 amino acid sequence plus V-gene family, and excluded reads lacking a unique V-gene family. In a later analysis, 500 to 700 highly shared, low-generation-probability nucleotide sequences were removed to address suspected cross-contamination and a sequencing artifact. A later analysis calculated a clonal expansion index for each public chain from normalized within-repertoire ranks of inferred template counts. Generation probabilities in a later analysis came from a VDJ recombination model fitted to out-of-frame rearrangements, and those results were checked against IGoR. In a later analysis, TCR-TCR, TCR-HLA and TCR-CMV co-occurrence was scored with hypergeometric tests, and a repertoire-size bias correction was applied to TCR pairs. False discovery rates were estimated in a later analysis by permuting HLA or CMV assignments 20 times. In a later analysis, co-occurring TCRs were grouped using DBSCAN, with TCRdist sequence similarity added in when clustering inside HLA-allele-positive subsets. For co-occurrence clustering, repertoires with fewer than 30,000 or more than 120,000 public chains were excluded, along with 4 to 6 repertoires with anomalous nucleotide sharing. What TCRdb holds here is the immuneACCESS table cut down to in-frame rearrangements. Part of the clones is not present; checked against another copy, under half of the missing clones reflect an unresolved V gene, and the others are unexplained. V and J calls plus clone size are reproduced from that table; the DNA served to infer D and trimming. The sample has about 150,000 clones on record, around 86% of them singletons. About 8.6% of the sample lies in the top ten.

Overall study results and their limits: A later analysis found that TCR association rates varied across HLA loci, with DRB1 alleles showing the most associated TCRs and HLA-C alleles the fewest. The authors suggested that the approach could potentially be extended to other disease states and immunological phenotypes. A later analysis found that most CMV-associated TCR beta chains appeared HLA-restricted, with HLA associations seemingly driven largely by CMV exposure. This cohort had only TCR beta chains sequenced, and the lack of alpha or paired-chain data limited which features could be detected. In a later analysis, HLA-associated TCR beta chains were found to be more clonally expanded and to have lower generation probabilities than equally common non-associated chains. Correlated functional status among segregating V segments might be attributable to linkage disequilibrium, but an unknown experimental factor could not be ruled out. The 87-base-pair reads could not distinguish some IMGT-functional V segments, including TRBV6-2 and TRBV6-3, so those segments were excluded. V-gene and J-gene trimming of TCR beta chains was associated with a missense DCLRE1C variant in a later genetic analysis, and the association was replicated in an independent cohort. In a later genetic analysis, fewer N-insertions in productive TCRs were reported among donors in an Asian-associated ancestry cluster than the roughly 640-donor mean. Sequencing depth was assumed to be roughly uniform across donors in the presence/absence analyses, though that assumption may not hold. Most TCR sequences were seen in very few donors, while some public TCRs were found in many individuals. Because HLA typing was unavailable for some donors at each locus, only the typed subset was used in association tests. A further reported finding was that TCR beta sequences accurately predicted the HLA-A and HLA-B alleles for most subjects in the first cohort. The earlier analysis of about 600 of the donors excluded roughly 17 rarely observed V segments, including chromosome 9 orphons, because counts were too low. A cluster of highly shared sequence variants was judged likely to represent a technical artifact of the sequencing pipeline. The only immune exposure information available for the cohort was CMV serostatus. A later analysis associated approximately 17,000 TCR beta sequences with specific HLA alleles at a false discovery rate of 0.05. The study gave a list of around 170 TCR beta chains associated with cytomegalovirus. A later analysis reported that several top co-occurrence clusters appeared linked to parvovirus B19, influenza, CMV and Epstein-Barr virus. When HLA alleles, especially DR and DQ, strongly co-occurred, attributing TCR associations to individual alleles was difficult. In an earlier analysis of 450 to 750 of the donors, most TCR beta V segments appeared in productive rearrangements about 90% or about 30% of the time, broadly matching IMGT annotations. In vitro tests confirmed that a few of the cytomegalovirus-associated TCR beta chains recognize cytomegalovirus antigens. In both the original and validation cohorts, the classifier was reported to diagnose cytomegalovirus status with high specificity and sensitivity.

Sequencing used PBMCs. In this chain, TRBV5-1 is recombined with TRBJ2-2, with TRBD2 identical over 9 junction bases. The sequence was collected from a woman between 50 and 59 years old in good health and CMV-seropositive. The nucleotide sequence reads TGCGCCAGCAGCTTGCTAGCGGGGCGTACCGGGGAGCTGTTTTTT. It translates to CASSLLAGRTGELFF.